One sample yielded the 30 T cell receptor beta chains listed below, sequenced in a study of cytomegalovirus exposure and HLA in healthy donors. Sequencing used immunoSEQ multiplex PCR; TCRdb keeps in-frame clones, though not all of them. There are 60,000 to 90,000 clones in the sample; 94% occur only once, and roughly 0.6% lies in the top ten. The source material was PBMCs. All receptors come from a woman in her late teens or twenties in good health and CMV-seronegative.

The V gene is TRBV5-4, the J gene TRBJ1-5; D not certain. The CDR3 extends over 13 amino acids. V gave up 0 bases and J gave up 4 bases, with 5 bases separating them. Germline-derived CDR1 and CDR2 are SGHNT and YYREEE (reference sequence). In DNA, the CDR3 is TGTGCCAGCAGCTTGGCGGGAAATCAGCCCCAGCATTTT. Amino acids: CASSLAGNQPQHF.

J is TRBJ1-3 and V is TRBV18, with 9 nucleotides matching TRBD1. The CDR3 contains 17 residues. Unmatched junction bases numbered 10, after V lost 3 bases and J lost 4 bases. The germline gives CDR1 KGHSH, CDR2 LQKENI. The DNA for the CDR3 is TGTGCCAGCTCACCGGTACCGACAGGGGGAAGAGGAAACACCATATATTTT. Its protein is CASSPVPTGGRGNTIYF. Complete variable domain (other parts from reference TRBV18 and TRBJ1-3): NAGVMQNPRHLVRRRGQEARLRCSPMKGHSHVYWYRQLPEEGLKFMVYLQKENIIDESGMPKERFSAEFPKEGPSILRIQQVVRGDSAAYFCASSPVPTGGRGNTIYFGEGSWLTVV.

V is TRBV7-8 and J is TRBJ1-6; 8 bases agree with TRBD1. CDR3 length: 14 residues. The germline gives CDR1 SGHVS, CDR2 FQNEAQ. The junction had 3 bases not matched to a gene; V was cut back by 4 bases and J by 7 bases. Here the CDR3 DNA reads TGTGCCAGCAGCTGGGACAGGTCAAATTCACCCCTCCACTTT. Translating gives CASSWDRSNSPLHF. The full variable domain, in which reference TRBV7-8 and TRBJ1-6 provide the parts outside the CDR3, is GAGVSQSPRYKVAKRGQDVALRCDPISGHVSLFWYQQALGQGPEFLTYFQNEAQLDKSGLPSDRFFAERPEGSVSTLKIQRTQQEDSAVYLCASSWDRSNSPLHFGNGTRLTVT.

V and J are TRBV6-1 and TRBJ2-7; TRBD2 matches 7 bases. V shed 3 bases, J shed 0 bases, and the junction held 5 bases outside the gene matches. Germline CDR1 MNHNS, CDR2 SASEGT. The CDR3 runs 15 residues. CDR3 sequence reads: CASSEGWGGSYEQYF. CDR3 in DNA: TGTGCCAGCAGTGAGGGATGGGGGGGCTCCTACGAGCAGTACTTC.

This clone was counted a single time. The chain couples TRBV6-6 to TRBJ1-5; 8 nucleotides align to TRBD1. This CDR3 region has 13 residues. The trim removed 5 bases at V and 4 bases at J, leaving 1 base unmatched. Per germline, CDR1 MNHNY and CDR2 SVGAGI (reference sequence). CDR3 sequence (DNA): TGTGCCAGCAGTAGGACAGGGAATCAGCCCCAGCATTTT. Amino acids: CASSRTGNQPQHF.

The gene calls are TRBV28 and TRBJ2-3; 8 nucleotides line up with TRBD1. Germline V lookup: CDR1 MDHEN, CDR2 SYDVKM. The V gene end was trimmed by 7 bases and the J gene end by 7 bases; junction bases not matched to a gene: 22. This CDR3 region has 18 residues. CDR3 bases: TGTGCCAGCACCCCTGGGGGTCTGGGGACAGGTTACGGGAATACGCAGTATTTT. Protein: CASTPGGLGTGYGNTQYF.

The V and J genes are TRBV28 and TRBJ1-3; weak D call: TRBD1 (6 bases). Germline loops: CDR1 MDHEN, CDR2 SYDVKM. CDR3 length: 13 residues. The ends were cut back, 8 bases at V and 4 bases at J, with 12 bases in the middle. CDR3 nucleotide sequence: TGTGCCAGCGGACAGAGTATCGGAAACACCATATATTTT. Translated: CASGQSIGNTIYF.

This clone was seen once. The gene calls are TRBV25-1 and TRBJ1-4, with D unresolved. Germline assignment: CDR1 MGHDK and CDR2 SYGVNS. The length of the CDR3 is 14 residues. Trimming cost V 3 bases and J 4 bases, with 9 bases left between them. The CDR3 DNA follows: TGTGCCAGCAGTGACGGACTGATTAATGAAAAACTGTTTTTT. The encoded protein is CASSDGLINEKLFF.

This rearrangement joins TRBV5-5 to TRBJ2-4; D perhaps matches TRBD1 (6 bases). V was cut by 3 bases and J by 8 bases, with 12 bases left in between. Germline-derived CDR1 and CDR2 are SGHKS and YYEKEE (reference sequence). The CDR3 has 13 amino acids. In DNA form, the CDR3 reads TGTGCCAGCAGCTGGGACATTTGGGACATTCAGTACTTC. Encoded protein: CASSWDIWDIQYF.

V and J are TRBV6-1 and TRBJ2-1; D unclear. The CDR3 covers 14 residues. Germline values: CDR1 MNHNS, CDR2 SASEGT. Trimming removed 7 bases at V and 0 bases at J, with 10 bases between. The CDR3 here is CASTNSHSYNEQFF. The CDR3 DNA reads as TGTGCCAGCACCAACTCCCACTCCTACAATGAGCAGTTCTTC.

The chain joins TRBV19 to TRBJ2-5, with D possibly TRBD1 on 6 matching bases. Germline V CDR1 and CDR2: LNHDA, SQIVND (reference sequence). The CDR3 has 16 residues. With 4 bases removed from V and 3 bases from J, the gap between germline ends came to 18 bases. The CDR3 DNA is TGTGCCAGTAGTACCATCCTAGGACAGAAGGAAGAGACCCAGTACTTC. This codes for CASSTILGQKEETQYF.

The chain employs TRBV29-1 and TRBJ1-2; 7 bases align to TRBD1. The CDR3 is 13 residues long. CDR1 is SQVTM, CDR2 ANQGSEA, per germline. V lost 3 bases to trimming and J lost 1 base; unmatched junction nucleotides: 2. This CDR3 reads CSVETGFNYGYTF. CDR3 coding DNA: TGCAGCGTTGAGACAGGGTTTAACTATGGCTACACCTTC. Complete variable domain (other parts from reference TRBV29-1 and TRBJ1-2): SAVISQKPSRDICQRGTSLTIQCQVDSQVTMMFWYRQQPGQSLTLIATANQGSEATYESGFVIDKFPISRPNLTFSTLTVSNMSPEDSSIYLCSVETGFNYGYTFGSGTRLTVV.

This clone was counted between two and nine times. The genes are TRBV18 and TRBJ1-2, with 9 bases that match TRBD1. The CDR3 extends over 16 amino acids. Germline trimming cut 2 bases from V and 0 bases from J; bases unmatched to any gene: 4. Germline loops: CDR1 KGHSH, CDR2 LQKENI. The chain's CDR3 is CASSPGQGFANYGYTF. The CDR3 DNA follows: TGTGCCAGCTCACCAGGACAGGGGTTCGCTAACTATGGCTACACCTTC.

V usage is TRBV14 and J usage is TRBJ2-2; tentative D call: TRBD2 (6 bases). Trimming removed 4 bases at V and 6 bases at J, with 9 bases between. CDR1 and CDR2 (germline): SGHDN, FVKESK. This CDR3 is built from 13 residues. CDR3 DNA sequence: TGTGCCAGCAGCCGACTAGGCCCCGGGGAGCTGTTTTTT. It encodes CASSRLGPGELFF.

This clone was seen once. The J gene is TRBJ1-1, the V gene TRBV6-5, with TRBD1 matching 10 bases. Germline assignment: CDR1 MNHEY and CDR2 SVGAGI. Losses at the gene ends were 5 bases for V and 4 bases for J; bases not matched to a gene: 7. This CDR3 is 15 amino acids long. CDR3 loop: CASSPSDRGPTEAFF. The CDR3, as DNA: TGTGCCAGCAGTCCCTCCGACAGGGGGCCCACTGAAGCTTTCTTT.

The rearrangement uses TRBV6-5 and TRBJ1-3, with D possibly being TRBD1 (6 bases). Between the trimmed V and J ends, which lost 5 bases and 0 bases, there was a span of 11 bases. Per germline, CDR1 MNHEY and CDR2 SVGAGI. The CDR3 is 15 residues long. In DNA form, the CDR3 reads TGTGCCAGCAGTCTACAGGGTCTCTCTGGAAACACCATATATTTT. Its translation: CASSLQGLSGNTIYF.

The chain couples TRBV28 to TRBJ2-7; D ambiguous. Deletions cut 2 bases from V and 0 bases from J, with 5 bases between. CDR1 and CDR2 (germline): MDHEN, SYDVKM. There are 13 residues in the CDR3. DNA for the CDR3: TGTGCCAGCAGTTTAGGGCCCTCCTACGAGCAGTACTTC. Protein product: CASSLGPSYEQYF.

The chain links TRBV27 to TRBJ1-5; D is unresolved. The CDR3 runs to 14 residues. CDR1 MNHEY and CDR2 SMNVEV come from the germline V gene (reference sequence). Trimming removed 5 bases at V and 5 bases at J, with 13 bases between. The CDR3 DNA sequence: TGTGCCAGCAGTGCAACCGGGAGCTATCAGCCCCAGCATTTT. Its translation: CASSATGSYQPQHF.

This clone showed up just once. This chain connects TRBV19 to TRBJ1-5, with TRBD1 matching 9 bases. Germline loops: CDR1 LNHDA, CDR2 SQIVND (reference sequence). Losses at the gene ends were 8 bases for V and 6 bases for J; bases not matched to a gene: 8. The CDR3 consists of 14 residues. For the CDR3, the DNA is TGTGCCAGTGCTCGGGACAGGGCAGGTCAGCCCCAGCATTTT. Its translation: CASARDRAGQPQHF. Full variable domain (outside the CDR3, taken from reference TRBV19 and TRBJ1-5): DGGITQSPKYLFRKEGQNVTLSCEQNLNHDAMYWYRQDPGQGLRLIYYSQIVNDFQKGDIAEGYSVSREKKESFPLTVTSAQKNPTAFYLCASARDRAGQPQHFGDGTRLSIL.

The chain links TRBV11-2 to TRBJ1-6; the D gene is possibly TRBD1 (6 bases). V shed 5 bases and J shed 3 bases, with 17 bases lying between them. The germline V gene encodes CDR1 SGHAT and CDR2 FQNNGV. There are 17 residues in the CDR3. CDR3 residues: CASSLRRGAFYNSPLHF. The CDR3 region has the DNA TGTGCCAGCAGCCTGAGGCGGGGGGCGTTCTATAATTCACCCCTCCACTTT.

The chain joins TRBV28 to TRBJ2-3; possibly TRBD2 for D (5 bases). The V end was cut by 6 bases, the J end by 1 base, with 14 bases between. Germline CDR1 is MDHEN and CDR2 is SYDVKM. The CDR3 totals 15 residues. The CDR3 DNA reads TGTGCCAGCAGGCTTCCGGGGTTACGCACAGATACGCAGTATTTT. Translating it yields CASRLPGLRTDTQYF.

Of note for this clone: A read error may produce the germline difference seen at one junction end. The chain couples TRBV11-3 to TRBJ1-1; tentative D call: TRBD1 (5 bases). The CDR3 contains 11 residues. CDR1 SGHNT and CDR2 YENEEA come from the germline V gene. CDR3 protein: CASSLGRGILF. The CDR3 nucleotides are TGTGCCAGCAGCTTGGGGAGGGGTATACTCTTT.

This chain uses TRBV6-5 with TRBJ2-1; TRBD2 agrees at 7 bases. This CDR3 spans 15 amino acids. The junction had 11 bases not matched to a gene; V was cut back by 5 bases and J by 7 bases. Germline values: CDR1 MNHEY, CDR2 SVGAGI. The CDR3 sequence: CASSSTSVRRNEQFF. CDR3 DNA sequence: TGTGCCAGCAGTAGCACTAGCGTCCGACGAAATGAGCAGTTCTTC.

The gene calls are TRBV7-9 and TRBJ2-1; TRBD2 aligns across 15 bases. This CDR3 has 17 residues. The junction had 9 bases not matched to a gene; V was cut back by 4 bases and J by 8 bases. Germline-derived CDR1 and CDR2 are SEHNR and FQNEAQ (reference sequence). The chain's CDR3 is CASSSRTSGGARDEQFF. As DNA, the CDR3 is TGTGCCAGCAGCTCGAGGACTAGCGGGGGGGCTAGGGATGAGCAGTTCTTC.

The chain links TRBV20-1 to TRBJ2-1; D is perhaps TRBD2 (5 bases). V was shortened by 0 bases and J by 15 bases, with 12 bases between the two germline ends. Germline-derived CDR1 and CDR2 are DFQATT and SNEGSKA (reference sequence). This CDR3 comprises 11 residues. The CDR3 sequence is CSARDLTEGFF. In nucleotides, the CDR3 is TGCAGTGCTAGAGATTTGACCGAGGGGTTCTTC.

The chain is built from TRBV7-2 and TRBJ1-3; D possibly corresponds to TRBD1 (5 bases). Trimming left V 5 bases short and J 1 base short, with 9 bases between. There are 14 residues in the CDR3. In germline, CDR1 is SGHTA, CDR2 FQGNSA. The CDR3 bases are TGTGCCAGCAGCCGGGGGGGATCTGGAAACACCATATATTTT. Protein sequence: CASSRGGSGNTIYF.

This clone was picked up one time. The V gene is TRBV5-6, the J gene TRBJ2-5, with 9 bases fitting TRBD2. Germline CDR1 is SGHDT and CDR2 is YYEEEE. J gave up 7 bases and V 0 bases, and 7 bases lay outside the gene matches. This CDR3 contains 15 residues. CDR3 sequence (DNA): TGTGCCAGCAGCTTGGGTCTAGCGGGACGAGGGACCCAGTACTTC. Encoded protein: CASSLGLAGRGTQYF. Variable domain in full (rest from reference TRBV5-6 and TRBJ2-5): DAGVTQSPTHLIKTRGQQVTLRCSPKSGHDTVSWYQQALGQGPQFIFQYYEEEERQRGNFPDRFSGHQFPNYSSELNVNALLLGDSALYLCASSLGLAGRGTQYFGPGTRLLVL.

The chain employs TRBV6-7 and TRBJ2-7; 8 nucleotides align to TRBD1. TRBV6-7 is treated as an ORF (open reading frame) with a function not yet certain. CDR3 length: 14 amino acids. V lost 6 bases to trimming and J lost 5 bases; unmatched junction nucleotides: 9. The CDR3 nucleotides read TGTGCCAGCAGCCTAGGACAGGGAAGCGACGAGCAGTACTTC. This gives the protein CASSLGQGSDEQYF.

The rearrangement joins TRBV6-5 to TRBJ2-7; TRBD2 aligns across 9 bases. This CDR3 has 13 residues. The trim removed 7 bases at V and 3 bases at J, leaving 4 bases unmatched. Germline CDR1 is MNHEY and CDR2 is SVGAGI. This CDR3 is CASTPSGNYEQYF. The CDR3 DNA reads TGTGCCAGCACCCCTAGCGGGAACTACGAGCAGTACTTC.

V usage is TRBV7-2 and J usage is TRBJ1-6; 7 bases agree with TRBD1. Trimming cost V 0 bases and J 6 bases; bases outside gene matches: 5. Per the germline V gene, CDR1 is SGHTA and CDR2 is FQGNSA. The CDR3 length is 16 residues. The DNA of the CDR3 is TGTGCCAGCAGCTTAGCCCCCGGGACAGTTAATTCACCCCTCCACTTT. Its translation is CASSLAPGTVNSPLHF.